The subject of this entry is one TCR beta chain. Its antigen is currently not known. One base away there is no much larger clone; base qualities are not given. Genomic DNA was used as template for profiling of TCR beta VDJ combinations and CDR3 sequences. An Illumina HiSeq 2000 was the platform used for TCR repertoire sequencing. Concerning the study's data processing: Repertoire assessment relied on Simpson's diversity index, CDR3 size and DJ length profiles, and TRBV/TRBJ rearrangement plots. Whichever DNA sequence was most abundant in the deep sequencing data was defined as the immunodominant clone. CDR3 amino acid sequences were screened for sharing across subjects and were compared with published repertoires and the VDJdb database. The public reads were run again by TCRdb, first through fastp at Q25 and then through MiXCR, and only productive beta chains were kept. A single entry per CDR3 protein holds the most common genes and DNA from its merged rows. The V and J calls follow TCRdb's processing rather than the paper's. The sample profile shows 400,000 to 600,000 distinct CDR3 sequences; approximately 33% of them were found once. Roughly 0.8% of the sample lies in the top ten.

The sample comes from a study of CD8+CD57+ T cells in acquired aplastic anemia (dated by TCRdb to 2016 to 2018). A note on the overall study: On average, sorted CD4+ and CD8+ cells yielded 3.2 ug of extracted DNA, with a range of about 0.17 to 27.4 ug. CD8+CD57+ expansion was defined as frequency above the mean frequency observed in healthy subjects. The paper's findings and limits, for the study overall: No significant difference in CD8+ Simpson's diversity was found between patients and healthy controls (P=0.060). Twenty-nine CD8+ CDR3 sequences were found in both patients and controls but appeared to be highly expressed in patients and within the immunodominant clones of the patients.

Expansion of CD8+CD57+ cells had been shown by flow cytometry in the patients chosen for sequencing. All patients had severe acquired aplastic anemia diagnosed by International Study of Aplastic Anemia and Agranulocytosis and Camitta criteria. No patient had received any therapy when blood was sampled. The study deep-sequenced TCR repertoires of sorted CD4+ and CD8+ blood T cells from severe aplastic anemia patients and healthy subjects. In the USA, patient enrollment took place under clinicaltrials.gov protocols 00001620, 01623167, 00001397, 00071045, 00081523 and 00961064. Ficoll-Paque density gradient centrifugation was used to isolate peripheral blood mononuclear cells. CD4+ and CD8+ T cells were sorted by FACS or magnetic beads before DNA extraction. The CDR3 sequence holds 15 residues, the cysteine and phenylalanine included. The sequence is cut down to CDR3 DNA, 45 bases in frame from base 1. After removal of 1 base from V and 3 bases from J, the junction retains 2 bases not matched to a gene. Based on the germline V gene, the CDR1 and CDR2 sequences are SGHVS and FQNEAQ.

Sequenced: sorted CD4+, CD8+, or CD8+CD57+ T cells (not recorded which) from PBMCs. This receptor was identified in a human donor with aplastic anemia. The chain is encoded by TRBV7-8 joined to TRBJ2-1, with 8 bases in between that match TRBD2. Here is the DNA: TGTGCCAGCAGCTTAGAACTAGCGGTCTACAATGAGCAGTTCTTC. It specifies CASSLELAVYNEQFF.